Presented here are 23 T cell receptor beta chains from one specimen sequenced in a study of technical replicates of blood from a handful of donors. Some clones are missing from TCRdb's copy, which holds only in-frame ones; the method was immunoSEQ multiplex PCR. The sample lists about 66,000 clones; over 75% were seen once. Material: PBMCs. These TCRs come from a human donor in good health. Some clones in this sample may be carry-over from other donors' samples.

This clone was seen a single time. The CDR3 DNA reads as TGTGCCAGCAGGTTGACAGGCTCGGAAGCTTTCTTT. Protein product: CASRLTGSEAFF. The genes are TRBV7-2 and TRBJ1-1; possibly TRBD1 for D (6 bases). The CDR3 contains 12 residues. Per germline, CDR1 SGHTA and CDR2 FQGNSA. V was cut by 6 bases and J by 8 bases, with 13 bases left in between.

This clone was found a few times. The DNA of the CDR3 is TGTGCCAGCAGCTTAGGTCGACAGGCCCAAGGTGAAAAACTGTTTTTT. Residues: CASSLGRQAQGEKLFF. The V gene is TRBV7-9, the J gene TRBJ1-4; possibly TRBD1 for D (6 bases). Germline CDR1 and CDR2: SEHNR and FQNEAQ (reference sequence). V dropped 1 base and J dropped 7 bases, with 16 bases sitting between them. This CDR3 has 16 residues.

The chain has TRBV6-1 and TRBJ2-7; no definite D call. The CDR3 is 13 residues long. V lost 3 bases and J 3 bases, leaving 9 bases between the germline ends. Germline V CDR1 and CDR2: MNHNS, SASEGT. CDR3 region: CASSDLHGYEQYF. DNA of the CDR3: TGTGCCAGCAGTGACTTACATGGCTACGAGCAGTACTTC.

V gene TRBV29-1 combines with J gene TRBJ1-1, with D maybe TRBD1 (5 bases). Germline-derived CDR1 and CDR2 are SQVTM and ANQGSEA. The length of the CDR3 is 13 residues. The germline V and J ends were trimmed by 0 bases and 5 bases, with 10 bases remaining between them. CDR3 sequence (DNA): TGCAGCGTTGAAGACCAGGGTATGACTGAAGCTTTCTTT. Translating gives CSVEDQGMTEAFF. The full variable domain, completed using reference TRBV29-1 and TRBJ1-1, is SAVISQKPSRDICQRGTSLTIQCQVDSQVTMMFWYRQQPGQSLTLIATANQGSEATYESGFVIDKFPISRPNLTFSTLTVSNMSPEDSSIYLCSVEDQGMTEAFFGQGTRLTVV.

CDR3 loop: CASSVLAGIYEQYF. In DNA form, the CDR3 reads TGTGCCAGCAGCGTCCTAGCGGGTATTTACGAGCAGTACTTC. V and J are TRBV7-9 and TRBJ2-7; 8 bases match TRBD2. V lost 5 bases to trimming and J lost 4 bases; unmatched junction nucleotides: 7. Germline lookup yields CDR1 SEHNR and CDR2 FQNEAQ (reference sequence). This CDR3 contains 14 residues.

The chain carries TRBV4-1 and TRBJ2-5; 11 bases are a match to TRBD2. Germline V gives CDR1 MGHRA, CDR2 YSYEKL. Trimming cost V 1 base and J 5 bases; bases outside gene matches: 9. The CDR3 covers 17 residues. CDR3 in amino acids: CASSQGASGRPRETQYF. The CDR3 DNA follows: TGCGCCAGCAGCCAAGGAGCTAGCGGGAGGCCACGGGAGACCCAGTACTTC.

V gene TRBV5-1 combines with J gene TRBJ2-1; unclear D gene. Trimming took off 1 base at V and 1 base at J, with 9 bases between the two ends. Germline CDR1 is SGHRS and CDR2 is YFSETQ. The CDR3 runs to 15 residues. The CDR3 is CASSLSAGSYNEQFF. CDR3 DNA: TGCGCCAGCAGCTTGAGTGCAGGTTCCTACAATGAGCAGTTCTTC.

CDR3 in DNA: TGTGCCAGCAGTATCAAACAGGGGGGGTATTCTAACTATGGCTACACCTTC. Protein product: CASSIKQGGYSNYGYTF. The gene calls are TRBV27 and TRBJ1-2; 8 bases line up with TRBD1. The germline gives CDR1 MNHEY, CDR2 SMNVEV (reference sequence). The trim removed 5 bases at V and 0 bases at J, leaving 11 bases unmatched. The CDR3 contains 17 residues.

This clone was seen only a few times. The J gene is TRBJ2-1, the V gene TRBV29-1; 12 bases map to TRBD2. In germline, CDR1 is SQVTM, CDR2 ANQGSEA. The V gene end was trimmed by 4 bases and the J gene end by 1 base; junction bases not matched to a gene: 8. This CDR3 has 17 amino acids. The CDR3, as DNA: TGCAGCGTTGCGCATTTAGGACTAGCGGGATCCTACAATGAGCAGTTCTTC. Translating gives CSVAHLGLAGSYNEQFF.

V is TRBV2 and J is TRBJ2-1, with 16 bases that match TRBD2. The germline gives CDR1 SNHLY, CDR2 FYNNEI. Losses at the gene ends were 7 bases for V and 8 bases for J; bases not matched to a gene: 8. This CDR3 has 16 amino acids. In nucleotides, the CDR3 is TGTGCCAGCACCCCCCGGGGACTAGCGGGAGGGGATGAGCAGTTCTTC. It translates to CASTPRGLAGGDEQFF.

The V and J genes are TRBV7-9 and TRBJ1-3, with D maybe TRBD1 (5 bases). The length of the CDR3 is 15 residues. Trimming shortened V by 5 bases and J by 4 bases, and 15 bases separated the two germline ends. Germline assignment: CDR1 SEHNR and CDR2 FQNEAQ (reference sequence). The CDR3 here is CASSRDDGGGNTIYF. The DNA of the CDR3 is TGTGCCAGCAGCCGGGACGATGGAGGGGGAAACACCATATATTTT.

The chain employs TRBV5-4 and TRBJ1-4, with 9 bases that match TRBD1. The trim removed 3 bases at V and 6 bases at J, leaving 3 bases unmatched. Germline values: CDR1 SGHNT, CDR2 YYREEE (reference sequence). There are 14 residues in the CDR3. CDR3 in DNA: TGTGCCAGCAGCTCTAGGACAGGGGATGAAAAACTGTTTTTT. Residues: CASSSRTGDEKLFF.

This chain links TRBV6-5 with TRBJ1-4; TRBD1 matches at 8 bases. The CDR3 runs to 15 residues. Germline loops: CDR1 MNHEY, CDR2 SVGAGI. The junction had 6 bases not matched to a gene; V was cut back by 6 bases and J by 3 bases. CDR3: CASRLTGAPNEKLFF. CDR3 nucleotide sequence: TGTGCCAGCAGGCTGACAGGGGCACCTAATGAAAAACTGTTTTTT.

The chain uses TRBV11-2 and TRBJ2-5, with 12 bases matching TRBD2. Per germline, CDR1 SGHAT and CDR2 FQNNGV. The V and J ends lost 5 bases and 5 bases, in that order; junction bases with no gene match: 12. The CDR3 loop spans 17 amino acids. CDR3 nucleotide sequence: TGTGCCAGCAGCCCCGGTCTAGCGGGAGGGCCGGGGGAGACCCAGTACTTC. Encoded protein: CASSPGLAGGPGETQYF.

This clone was seen more than once but under ten times. The CDR3, as DNA: TGTGCCATCAGTGAAGGGGGCGCCGGGTCGAAAGCTTTCTTT. Encoded protein: CAISEGGAGSKAFF. The rearrangement uses TRBV10-3 and TRBJ1-1; 7 bases agree with TRBD1. Germline-derived CDR1 and CDR2 are ENHRY and SYGVKD. With 3 bases clipped from V and 9 bases from J, the junction kept 10 bases outside the gene matches. CDR3 size: 14 residues.

The chain couples TRBV7-2 to TRBJ1-5; D ambiguous. Trimming cost V 1 base and J 2 bases, with 12 bases left between them. This CDR3 has 16 residues. CDR1 is SGHTA, CDR2 FQGNSA, per germline. CDR3 protein: CASSLVGSGGNQPQHF. DNA for the CDR3: TGTGCCAGCAGCTTAGTGGGGAGTGGTGGCAATCAGCCCCAGCATTTT.

This clone was recorded once. The J gene is TRBJ2-1, the V gene TRBV7-9; 7 bases are shared with TRBD2. The CDR3 covers 13 residues. Germline V gene data show CDR1 as SEHNR and CDR2 as FQNEAQ (reference sequence). V lost 8 bases, J lost 6 bases, and 7 bases stayed unmatched. The CDR3 is CASLADASNEQFF. CDR3 in DNA: TGTGCCAGCCTAGCGGACGCGAGCAATGAGCAGTTCTTC. Complete variable domain (other parts from reference TRBV7-9 and TRBJ2-1): DTGVSQNPRHKITKRGQNVTFRCDPISEHNRLYWYRQTLGQGPEFLTYFQNEAQLEKSRLLSDRFSAERPKGSFSTLEIQRTEQGDSAMYLCASLADASNEQFFGPGTRLTVL.

The CDR3: CASSTYGGTYNTQYF. CDR3 in DNA: TGCGCCAGCAGCACATACGGGGGGACCTACAACACCCAGTACTTC. J is TRBJ2-5 and V is TRBV5-1; 7 nucleotides match TRBD2. Germline V gene lookup returns CDR1 SGHRS and CDR2 YFSETQ. CDR3 size: 15 residues. With V trimmed by 4 bases and J by 8 bases, 14 bases remained unmatched.

The chain has TRBV15 and TRBJ2-2, with 7 bases that match TRBD1. The V segment lost 0 bases and the J segment 6 bases; nucleotides outside the gene matches: 4. The CDR3 consists of 15 residues. Germline loops: CDR1 LNHNV, CDR2 YYDKDF (reference sequence). CDR3 DNA sequence: TGTGCCACCAGCAGAGATCGGCAGGGGGCCGGGGAGCTGTTTTTT. Amino acid sequence: CATSRDRQGAGELFF.

The rearrangement links TRBV2 to TRBJ2-7, with 7 positions matching TRBD1. V lost 6 bases to trimming and J lost 7 bases; unmatched junction nucleotides: 12. Germline V lookup: CDR1 SNHLY, CDR2 FYNNEI. The CDR3 is 14 amino acids. In nucleotides, the CDR3 is TGTGCCAGCAGATTCCTCGACAGGGCCCAGGAGCAGTACTTC. This encodes CASRFLDRAQEQYF.

This sequence joins TRBV7-9 and TRBJ2-7; 8 nucleotides match TRBD2. Germline V gene sequence: CDR1 SEHNR, CDR2 FQNEAQ (reference sequence). Unmatched junction bases numbered 7, after V lost 5 bases and J lost 7 bases. The length of the CDR3 is 13 residues. The CDR3 region has the DNA TGTGCCAGCAGCCCTCCGGGAGGGCTAGAGCAGTACTTC. Encoded protein: CASSPPGGLEQYF.

CDR3 DNA sequence: TGTGCCAGCTCACCGGAGGACAGGAACTATGGCTACACCTTC. Its translation: CASSPEDRNYGYTF. This rearrangement joins TRBV18 to TRBJ1-2; 7 bases are a match to TRBD1. This CDR3 region has 14 residues. Germline CDR1 reads KGHSH; CDR2 reads LQKENI. The trim removed 3 bases at V and 2 bases at J, leaving 3 bases unmatched. Using reference TRBV18 and TRBJ1-2 for the parts outside the CDR3, the full variable domain is NAGVMQNPRHLVRRRGQEARLRCSPMKGHSHVYWYRQLPEEGLKFMVYLQKENIIDESGMPKERFSAEFPKEGPSILRIQQVVRGDSAAYFCASSPEDRNYGYTFGSGTRLTVV.

The V and J genes are TRBV9 and TRBJ2-1, with TRBD2 identical over 11 bases. J was trimmed by 4 bases and V by 4 bases; bases with no gene match: 4. The germline CDR1 and CDR2 sequences are SGDLS and YYNGEE. CDR3 length equals 15 residues. CDR3 residues: CASSIGTSGYNEQFF. CDR3 in DNA: TGTGCCAGCAGCATAGGGACTAGCGGTTACAATGAGCAGTTCTTC.